The 2 T cell receptor beta chains in this list originate from one sample, sequenced in a study of T cell responses to AZD1222 COVID-19 vaccine. Sequencing used immunoSEQ multiplex PCR; TCRdb keeps in-frame clones, though not all of them. The data hold tens of thousands of clones, with around 90% observed a single time. Material: peripheral blood, obtained on day 0 of AZD1222 vaccination. These receptors originate from an adult in good health.

The chain recombines TRBV18 with TRBJ2-1; 15 bases map to TRBD2. Germline V CDR1 and CDR2: KGHSH, LQKENI. The CDR3 spans 17 residues. J gave up 7 bases and V 3 bases, and 7 bases lay outside the gene matches. The CDR3 loop is CASSPRRTSGGANEQFF. The CDR3 DNA reads as TGTGCCAGCTCACCCCGGAGGACTAGCGGGGGGGCTAATGAGCAGTTCTTC.

V and J are TRBV25-1 and TRBJ2-1; D remains ambiguous. Germline V gene lookup returns CDR1 MGHDK and CDR2 SYGVNS. V lost 2 bases and J lost 5, with 13 bases in between. The CDR3 totals 15 residues. CDR3 in amino acids: CASSEAARAHNEQFF. The CDR3 DNA reads TGTGCCAGCAGTGAAGCCGCAAGAGCCCACAATGAGCAGTTCTTC.